What follows are 4 T cell receptor beta chains derived from one specimen sequenced in a study of human T cells and chemical hapten exposure. Time point indicated: pre-sensitization, week 0. The treatment is: therapeutic diphenylcyclopropenone sensitization with weekly scalp DPC. The study extracted total RNA from unfractionated whole blood. Using its own MiXCR run on the RACE reads, TCRdb lists one record per CDR3 protein. The sample consists of tens of thousands of distinct CDR3 sequences, 12% of them appearing once. Material: whole blood, obtained in connection with sensitization to the hapten diphenylcyclopropenone (DPC). The receptors derive from a woman aged 40 to 50 with alopecia areata. Some clones in this sample may be carry-over from other donors' samples.

Sample share makes this clonotype medium-sized (0.01 to 0.1%). CDR3 region: CASSLSGSLNEQYF. Here the CDR3 DNA reads TGCGCCAGCAGCTTGAGCGGGAGTTTGAACGAGCAGTACTTC. V and J are TRBV5-1 and TRBJ2-7; the match to TRBD2 covers 8 bases. Germline V gene lookup returns CDR1 SGHRS and CDR2 YFSETQ. The CDR3 has 14 residues. Trimming removed 1 base from V and 5 bases from J; junction bases left unmatched: 5.

This clonotype was counted ten times or more. CDR3 DNA: TGTGCCAGCAGTACTAGGACCTACGAGCAGTACTTC. It encodes CASSTRTYEQYF. J is TRBJ2-7 and V is TRBV12-3 or TRBV12-4; TRBD2 might be the D (5 bases). The CDR3 contains 12 residues. Trimming removed 5 bases from V and 2 bases from J, with 7 bases in between.

There are many counts of this clonotype. This chain joins TRBV28 and TRBJ2-3; D remains unclear. Germline lookup yields CDR1 MDHEN and CDR2 SYDVKM. V was trimmed by 8 bases and J by 6 bases, leaving 3 bases between them. This CDR3 is 9 amino acids long. CDR3 sequence: CASSDTQYF. The CDR3 bases are TGTGCCAGCTCCGATACGCAGTATTTT.

This clonotype was seen many times. This chain joins TRBV18 and TRBJ2-3; 7 bases are shared with TRBD2. The CDR3 has 15 amino acids. The germline CDR1 and CDR2 sequences are KGHSH and LQKENI. V lost 2 bases, J lost 3 bases, and 5 bases stayed unmatched. As DNA, the CDR3 is TGTGCCAGCTCACCAGCGGGAGCTGGGACAGATACGCAGTATTTT. It translates to CASSPAGAGTDTQYF.